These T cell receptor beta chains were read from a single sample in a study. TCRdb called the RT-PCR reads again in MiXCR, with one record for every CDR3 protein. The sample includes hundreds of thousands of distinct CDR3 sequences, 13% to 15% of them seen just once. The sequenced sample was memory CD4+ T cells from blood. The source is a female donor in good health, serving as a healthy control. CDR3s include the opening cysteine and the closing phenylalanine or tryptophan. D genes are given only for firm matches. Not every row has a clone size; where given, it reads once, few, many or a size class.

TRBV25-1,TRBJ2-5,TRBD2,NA,TGTGCCACCGCACTAGCGGGAGAAGAGACCCAGTACTTC,CATALAGEETQYF
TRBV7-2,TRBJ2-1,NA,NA,TGTGCCAGCAGACCCTTTGGGGGGCCAGGGAATGAGCAGTTCTTC,CASRPFGGPGNEQFF
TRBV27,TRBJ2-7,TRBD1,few,TGTGCCAGCAGTGTCTCCCCCCTACGGACAGGGACCTACGAGCAGTACTTC,CASSVSPLRTGTYEQYF
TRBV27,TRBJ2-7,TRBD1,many,TGTGCCAGCAGTTTATATTCCCCGAGACAGGGGTACGAGCAGTACTTC,CASSLYSPRQGYEQYF
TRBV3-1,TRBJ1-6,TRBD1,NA,TGTGCCAGCAGCCCCCCGCCAGGGGGTAATTCACCCCTCCACTTT,CASSPPPGGNSPLHF
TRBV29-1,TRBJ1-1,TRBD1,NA,TGCAGCGGGACCGGGACAGGAATCACTGAAGCTTTCTTT,CSGTGTGITEAFF
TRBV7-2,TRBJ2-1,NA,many,TGTGCCAGCAGCCGACCCGAGGTCAATGAGCAGTTCTTC,CASSRPEVNEQFF
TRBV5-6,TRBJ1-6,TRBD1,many,TGTGCCAGCAGCTTCCGGGACAGGGATAATTCACCCCTCCACTTT,CASSFRDRDNSPLHF
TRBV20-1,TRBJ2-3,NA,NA,TGCAGTGCTAGTAAACACAGGAGGGGGACAGATACGCAGTATTTT,CSASKHRRGTDTQYF
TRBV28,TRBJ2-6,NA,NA,TGTGCCAGCAGGGCAGGGGAAGGTGGGGCCAACGTCCTGACTTTC,CASRAGEGGANVLTF
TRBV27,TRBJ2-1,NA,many,TGTGCCAGCAGCGGCAGGGGCATCCCCTACAATGAGCAGTTCTTC,CASSGRGIPYNEQFF
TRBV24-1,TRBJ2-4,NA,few,TGTGCCACCAGTGACGGGAGAGGTGCAAACATTCAGTACTTC,CATSDGRGANIQYF
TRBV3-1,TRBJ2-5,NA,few,TGTGCCAGCAGCCAAGAGCAGGGTGGGGCGACCCAGTACTTC,CASSQEQGGATQYF
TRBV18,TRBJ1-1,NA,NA,TGTGCCAGCTCACCAGCTGGGGGGAACACTGAAGCTTTCTTT,CASSPAGGNTEAFF
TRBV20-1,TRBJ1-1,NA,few,TGCAGTGCTAGAAAACCGGAAGGCCGGACTGAAGCTTTCTTT,CSARKPEGRTEAFF
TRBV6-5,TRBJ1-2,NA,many,TGTGCCAGCAAGAGGGACGGTCACCATGGCTACACCTTC,CASKRDGHHGYTF
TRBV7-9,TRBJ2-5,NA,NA,TGTGCCAGCAGCTGGGGCCGGACAGCCTACCTCCAAGAGACCCAGTACTTC,CASSWGRTAYLQETQYF
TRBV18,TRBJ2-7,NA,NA,TGTGCCAGCTCACCAAACGCGGGTTACGAGCAGTACTTC,CASSPNAGYEQYF
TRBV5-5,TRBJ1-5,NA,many,TGTGCCAGCAGTTTGGGACACAGCAATCAGCCCCAGCATTTT,CASSLGHSNQPQHF
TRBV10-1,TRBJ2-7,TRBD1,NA,TGCGCCAGCAGTCCTACCGGGACAGGGGGCTACGAGCAGTACTTC,CASSPTGTGGYEQYF
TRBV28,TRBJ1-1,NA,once,TGTGCCAGCGGTTTGAGGATGGCTTTCTTT,CASGLRMAFF
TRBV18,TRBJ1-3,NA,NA,TGTGCCAGCTCACCGGACCGTAGATCTGGAAACACCATATATTTT,CASSPDRRSGNTIYF
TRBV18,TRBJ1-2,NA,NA,TGTGCCAGCTCACCACCCACTACAACCTATGGCTACACCTTC,CASSPPTTTYGYTF
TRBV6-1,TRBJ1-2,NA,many,TGTGCCAGCAGTGAGCGGGCTAACTATGGCTACACCTTC,CASSERANYGYTF
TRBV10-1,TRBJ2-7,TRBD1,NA,TGCGCCAGCAGTAAAGGGACAGGGATAGCCTACGAGCAGTACTTC,CASSKGTGIAYEQYF
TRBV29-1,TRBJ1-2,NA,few,TGCAGCGTAGGAACGGGGGGAAGGGACTATGGCTACACCTTC,CSVGTGGRDYGYTF